One and the same sample provided the 5 T cell receptor beta chains below, sequenced in a study of blood T cells in healthy people across ages. Alongside a J-beta primer mix, a sample-barcoded 5' primer served in a second PCR lasting about 7 to 11 cycles. TCRdb reprocessed the 5' RACE reads with MiXCR, giving one entry per CDR3 protein. The repertoire consists of some 900,000 distinct CDR3 sequences, with approximately 49% occurring once and the leading ten covering 13%. What was sequenced was blood. The receptor source for this set is a man younger than 45 in good health.

The V call is TRBV30, the J call TRBJ1-4, with D unclear. Germline values: CDR1 GTSNPN, CDR2 SVGIG (reference sequence). CDR3 length equals 15 residues. V lost 1 base to trimming and J lost 5 bases, with 14 bases between them. The CDR3 loop reads CAWSGRSLGNEKLFF. The DNA of the CDR3 is TGTGCCTGGAGTGGAAGGAGCCTGGGAAATGAAAAACTGTTTTTT.

The gene calls are TRBV18 and TRBJ1-1; D remains ambiguous. This CDR3 is built from 15 residues. Germline loops: CDR1 KGHSH, CDR2 LQKENI. The V and J ends lost 2 bases and 5 bases respectively, with 15 bases between them. CDR3 sequence: CASSPNDDPGTEAFF. DNA for the CDR3: TGTGCCAGCTCACCAAACGATGATCCGGGGACTGAAGCTTTCTTT. The whole variable domain, remainder taken from reference TRBV18 and TRBJ1-1, is NAGVMQNPRHLVRRRGQEARLRCSPMKGHSHVYWYRQLPEEGLKFMVYLQKENIIDESGMPKERFSAEFPKEGPSILRIQQVVRGDSAAYFCASSPNDDPGTEAFFGQGTRLTVV.

CDR3 protein: CASRRTGGLYEQYF. The CDR3 DNA is TGTGCCAGCAGGAGGACAGGGGGCTTGTACGAGCAGTACTTC. The chain is built from TRBV6-2 or TRBV6-3 and TRBJ2-7; 11 bases align to TRBD1. The junction had 5 bases not matched to a gene; V was cut back by 6 bases and J by 4 bases. Germline CDR1 reads MNHEY; CDR2 reads SVGEGT. The CDR3 covers 14 residues.

In regard to this clonotype: One junction end does not reproduce the germline sequence, and a read error may be involved. This chain uses TRBV27 with TRBJ2-6; D may be TRBD1 (6 bases). Germline values: CDR1 MNHEY, CDR2 SMNVEV (reference sequence). The CDR3 is 15 amino acids. The CDR3 is CACSSHRAGANVLTF. CDR3 nucleotides: TGTGCCTGCAGTTCACACAGGGCTGGGGCCAACGTCCTGACTTTC.

The chain is built from TRBV5-4 and TRBJ2-7; the match to TRBD1 covers 8 bases. The CDR3 runs 14 residues. V was clipped by 4 bases and J by 2 bases; unmatched bases: 5. Per germline, CDR1 SGHNT and CDR2 YYREEE (reference sequence). The CDR3 loop reads CASSAGQDPYEQYF. In DNA, the CDR3 is TGTGCCAGCAGCGCGGGACAGGATCCCTACGAGCAGTACTTC. Full variable domain (rest looked up from reference TRBV5-4 and TRBJ2-7): ETGVTQSPTHLIKTRGQQVTLRCSSQSGHNTVSWYQQALGQGPQFIFQYYREEENGRGNFPPRFSGLQFPNYSSELNVNALELDDSALYLCASSAGQDPYEQYFGPGTRLTVT.